This T cell receptor beta chain stems from a study of cytomegalovirus exposure and HLA in healthy donors. General study points: Among TCR beta chains, those listed as cytomegalovirus-associated numbered fewer than 200. Later on, a genetic analysis was performed. It linked a missense variant in DCLRE1C with V- and J-gene trimming of TCR beta.

Comment on this clone: What it binds is unknown.

There are 17 residues in the CDR3. CDR1 SGHTA and CDR2 FQGTGA come from the germline V gene. After removal of 4 bases from V and 0 bases from J, the junction contained 6 bases not matched to a gene. Primers: 60 Vbeta forward and 13 Jbeta reverse. Sequencing was performed with immunoSEQ multiplex PCR; in TCRdb, only in-frame clones are kept and a portion is missing. This sample has about 150,000 clones, with 75% to 85% found just once. Sequencing input: PBMCs. The rearrangement joins TRBV7-3 to TRBJ2-1; the match to TRBD2 covers 10 bases. The sequence derives from a man between 25 and 39 years old in good health and CMV-seropositive. The CDR3 coding sequence is TGTGCCAGCAGCTCCAGCGGGGGGGCCGGCTCCTACAATGAGCAGTTCTTC. This encodes CASSSSGGAGSYNEQFF.